In this sample, the clone carrying this T cell receptor (beta chain) turned up a few times. The data stem from a study of shared clonotypes between healthy human individuals. Assay used: immunoSEQ multiplex PCR; TCRdb lists only in-frame clones, some missing. The data hold 850,000 to 1,200,000 clones, with 70% to 80% observed a single time. The V gene's germline CDR1 is SGHRS and CDR2 YFSETQ. CDR3 length: 15 amino acids. V was pared by 2 bases and J by 2 bases, with 2 bases of the junction left unmatched. The chain is built from TRBV5-1 and TRBJ2-5; 11 nucleotides match TRBD1. Sequencing was performed on memory CD4+ T cells sorted from blood. Described subset: CD45RA-negative fraction. This sequence originates from a young man in good health. CDR3 nucleotide sequence: TGCGCCAGCAGCTTCGGGACAGGGGGACAAGAGACCCAGTACTTC. It encodes CASSFGTGGQETQYF.